These 3 T cell receptor beta chains were sequenced from one sample in a study of T cells in tumors after PD-1 blockade. The table came from immunoSEQ multiplex PCR; TCRdb's copy has only in-frame clones and leaves some out. The sample contains 10,000 to 15,000 clones, 63% of which appear only once. The sequencing used tumor tissue, collected before anti-PD-1 treatment. These receptors all stem from a human donor with cutaneous squamous cell carcinoma.

The chain carries TRBV11-3 and TRBJ1-6; no firm D call. The V gene lost 7 bases and the J gene lost 7 bases, with 11 bases spanning the gap. This CDR3 comprises 13 residues. Germline CDR1 and CDR2: SGHNT and YENEEA. CDR3 region: CASTLSSNSPLHF. CDR3 nucleotides: TGTGCCAGCACCCTATCTTCCAATTCACCCCTCCACTTT.

The chain uses TRBV6-5 and TRBJ2-7; 9 bases agree with TRBD1. J was trimmed by 4 bases and V by 7 bases; bases with no gene match: 11. The CDR3 spans 15 residues. In germline, CDR1 is MNHEY, CDR2 SVGAGI. The CDR3 sequence is CASKTSGTGRYEQYF. CDR3 nucleotide sequence: TGTGCCAGCAAGACATCCGGGACAGGGCGGTACGAGCAGTACTTC.

This clone came up a few times. This chain connects TRBV24-1 to TRBJ2-3; TRBD2 matches at 8 bases. Germline V gene lookup returns CDR1 KGHDR and CDR2 SFDVKD. CDR3 length: 16 amino acids. Losses at the gene ends were 4 bases for V and 0 bases for J; bases not matched to a gene: 5. In DNA, the CDR3 is TGTGCCACCAGTGACCTTAGCGGGGCAAGCACAGATACGCAGTATTTT. Translation gives CATSDLSGASTDTQYF.